These T cell receptor beta chains were read from a single sample in a study of OX40 agonist ivuxolimab in advanced cancers. Clones were read by immunoSEQ multiplex PCR, and TCRdb kept only the in-frame ones, dropping some. The table shows 80,000 to 100,000 clones, with about 88% occurring only once. This material consisted of CD4+ or CD8+ T cells sorted from blood, taken in a trial of the OX40 agonist ivuxolimab. Every receptor here comes from an adult with an advanced solid tumor such as melanoma, head and neck, liver or kidney cancer. The conserved cysteine and the conserved F or W are not part of the CDR3 here. The order of the fields is CDR3 length, J gene, V gene, CDR3 protein.

>12|TRBJ2-7|TRBV28
ASSLPGIGHEQY
>12|TRBJ2-1|TRBV5-4
ASSFKGTRGEQF
>15|TRBJ1-1|TRBV28
ASTEGGAHWSDTEAF
>13|TRBJ1-6|TRBV7-2
ASSFRGADNSPLH
>12|TRBJ1-1|TRBV11-3
ASSLDRRAPEAF
>11|TRBJ1-2|TRBV5-4
ASSPRQGYGYT
>13|TRBJ2-7|TRBV6-5
ASSYATGSTYEQY
>9|TRBJ2-1|TRBV7-2
ASSLTFEQF
>16|TRBJ1-5|TRBV4-3
ASSQVLQGAGSNQPQH
>13|TRBJ2-7|TRBV28
ASSLSTSGMSEQY
>12|TRBJ1-2|TRBV5-6
ASSLTGSGYGYT
>13|TRBJ2-3|TRBV2
ASSGGQGAGDTQY
>12|TRBJ1-2|TRBV19
ASSLRHGNYGYT
>11|TRBJ2-7|TRBV7-9
ASSPKGPYEQY
>14|TRBJ2-1|TRBV4-1
ASSQDPDRGYNEQF
>11|TRBJ2-1|TRBV7-7
ASSLGRGSEQF
>12|TRBJ2-1|TRBV19
ASSIGHRGGEQF
>15|TRBJ2-6|TRBV7-2
ASSFASGSSGANVLT
>16|TRBJ2-2|TRBV19
ASSIAEGFSGDTGELF
>13|TRBJ1-6|TRBV7-9
ASSPGTGHYSPLH